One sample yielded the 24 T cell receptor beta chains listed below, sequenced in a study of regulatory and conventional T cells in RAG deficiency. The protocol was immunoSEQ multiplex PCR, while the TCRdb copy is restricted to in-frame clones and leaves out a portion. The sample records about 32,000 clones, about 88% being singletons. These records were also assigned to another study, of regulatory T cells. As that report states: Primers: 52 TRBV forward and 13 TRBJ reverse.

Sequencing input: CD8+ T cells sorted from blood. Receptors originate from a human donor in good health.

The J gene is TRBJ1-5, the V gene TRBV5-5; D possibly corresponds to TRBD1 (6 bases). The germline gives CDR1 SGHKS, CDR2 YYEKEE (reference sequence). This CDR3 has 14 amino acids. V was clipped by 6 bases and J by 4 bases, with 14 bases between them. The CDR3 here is CASKSTGLNQPQHF. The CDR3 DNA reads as TGTGCCAGCAAATCAACAGGGCTAAATCAGCCCCAGCATTTT.

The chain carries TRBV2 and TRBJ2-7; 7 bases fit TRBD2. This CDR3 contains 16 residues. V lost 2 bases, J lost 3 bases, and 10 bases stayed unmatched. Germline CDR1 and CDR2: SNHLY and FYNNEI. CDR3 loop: CASSEREVNPVYEQYF. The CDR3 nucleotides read TGTGCCAGCAGTGAACGGGAGGTAAACCCTGTCTACGAGCAGTACTTC.

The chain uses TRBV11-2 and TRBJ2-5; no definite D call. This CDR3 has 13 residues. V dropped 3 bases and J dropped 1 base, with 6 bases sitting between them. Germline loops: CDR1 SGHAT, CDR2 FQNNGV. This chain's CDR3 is CASSLGGQETQYF. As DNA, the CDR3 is TGTGCCAGCAGCTTGGGTGGCCAAGAGACCCAGTACTTC. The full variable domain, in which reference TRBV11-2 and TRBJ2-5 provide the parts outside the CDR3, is EAGVAQSPRYKIIEKRQSVAFWCNPISGHATLYWYQQILGQGPKLLIQFQNNGVVDDSQLPKDRFSAERLKGVDSTLKIQPAKLEDSAVYLCASSLGGQETQYFGPGTRLLVL.

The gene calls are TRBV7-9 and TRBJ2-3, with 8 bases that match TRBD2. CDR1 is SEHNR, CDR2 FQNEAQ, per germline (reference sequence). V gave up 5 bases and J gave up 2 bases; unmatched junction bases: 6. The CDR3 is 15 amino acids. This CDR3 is CASSTSGGSTDTQYF. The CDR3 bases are TGTGCCAGCAGCACATCGGGGGGGTCCACAGATACGCAGTATTTT.

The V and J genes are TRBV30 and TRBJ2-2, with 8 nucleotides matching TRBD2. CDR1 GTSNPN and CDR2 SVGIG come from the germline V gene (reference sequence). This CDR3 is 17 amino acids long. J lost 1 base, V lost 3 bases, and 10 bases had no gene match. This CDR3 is CAWSLRGSGRNTGELFF. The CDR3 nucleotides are TGTGCCTGGAGCCTCAGAGGAAGCGGGAGGAACACCGGGGAGCTGTTTTTT.

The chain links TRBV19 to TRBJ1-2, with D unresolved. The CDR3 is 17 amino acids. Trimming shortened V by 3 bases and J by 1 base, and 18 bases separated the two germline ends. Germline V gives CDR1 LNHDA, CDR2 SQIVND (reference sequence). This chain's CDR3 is CASSIIPDRLLNYGYTF. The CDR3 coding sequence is TGTGCCAGTAGTATTATCCCGGACCGCCTACTTAACTATGGCTACACCTTC.

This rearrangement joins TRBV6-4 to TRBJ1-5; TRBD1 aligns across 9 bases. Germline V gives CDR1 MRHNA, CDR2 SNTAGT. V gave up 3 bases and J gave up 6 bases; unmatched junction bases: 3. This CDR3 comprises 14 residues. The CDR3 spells CASSEGTGSQPQHF. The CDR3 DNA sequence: TGTGCCAGCAGTGAAGGGACAGGGAGTCAGCCCCAGCATTTT.

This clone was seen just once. The CDR3 coding sequence is TGTGCCAGCAGTTACGGGGCCGGGACAGGCTACGAGCAGTACTTC. Residues: CASSYGAGTGYEQYF. The V call is TRBV6-8, the J call TRBJ2-7, with 8 nucleotides matching TRBD1. From germline, CDR1 is MNHGY and CDR2 SAAAGT. The CDR3 consists of 15 residues. The junction had 6 bases not matched to a gene; V was cut back by 2 bases and J by 3 bases.

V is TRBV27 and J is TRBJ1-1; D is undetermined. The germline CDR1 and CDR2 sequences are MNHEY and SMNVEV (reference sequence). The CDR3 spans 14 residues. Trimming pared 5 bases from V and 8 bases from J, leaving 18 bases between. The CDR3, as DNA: TGTGCCAGCAGTCTCAACTTTAACTTATTCGAAGCTTTCTTT. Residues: CASSLNFNLFEAFF.

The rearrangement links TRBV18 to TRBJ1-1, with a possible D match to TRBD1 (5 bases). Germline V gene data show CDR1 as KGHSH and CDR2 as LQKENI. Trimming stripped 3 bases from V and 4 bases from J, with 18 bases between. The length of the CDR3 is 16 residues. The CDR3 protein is CASSPSGASVGTEAFF. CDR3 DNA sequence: TGTGCCAGCTCACCCTCTGGGGCCAGCGTCGGCACTGAAGCTTTCTTT. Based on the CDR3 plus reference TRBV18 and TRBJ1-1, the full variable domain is NAGVMQNPRHLVRRRGQEARLRCSPMKGHSHVYWYRQLPEEGLKFMVYLQKENIIDESGMPKERFSAEFPKEGPSILRIQQVVRGDSAAYFCASSPSGASVGTEAFFGQGTRLTVV.

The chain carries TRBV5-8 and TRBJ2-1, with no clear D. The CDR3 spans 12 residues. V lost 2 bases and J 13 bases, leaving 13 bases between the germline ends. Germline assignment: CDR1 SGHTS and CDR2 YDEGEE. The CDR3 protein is CASSLNSPLQFF. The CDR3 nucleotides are TGTGCCAGCAGCTTAAACAGTCCTCTACAGTTCTTC.

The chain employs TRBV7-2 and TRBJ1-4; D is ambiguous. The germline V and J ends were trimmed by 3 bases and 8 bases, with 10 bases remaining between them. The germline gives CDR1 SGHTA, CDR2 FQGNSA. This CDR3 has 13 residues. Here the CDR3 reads CASSLSRREKLFF. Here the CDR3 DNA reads TGTGCCAGCAGCTTGTCGAGGCGGGAAAAACTGTTTTTT.

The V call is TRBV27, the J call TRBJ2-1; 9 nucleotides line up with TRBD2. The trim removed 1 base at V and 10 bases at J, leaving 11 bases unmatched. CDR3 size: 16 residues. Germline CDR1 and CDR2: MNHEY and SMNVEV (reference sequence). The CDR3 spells CASSLWSASGTGEQFF. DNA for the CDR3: TGTGCCAGCAGTTTATGGTCGGCTAGCGGGACTGGCGAGCAGTTCTTC.

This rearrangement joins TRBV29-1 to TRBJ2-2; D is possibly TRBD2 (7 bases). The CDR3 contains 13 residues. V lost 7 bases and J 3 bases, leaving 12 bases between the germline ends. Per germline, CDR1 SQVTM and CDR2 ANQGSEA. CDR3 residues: CSGRGGDTGELFF. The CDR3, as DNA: TGCAGCGGACGAGGGGGGGACACCGGGGAGCTGTTTTTT.

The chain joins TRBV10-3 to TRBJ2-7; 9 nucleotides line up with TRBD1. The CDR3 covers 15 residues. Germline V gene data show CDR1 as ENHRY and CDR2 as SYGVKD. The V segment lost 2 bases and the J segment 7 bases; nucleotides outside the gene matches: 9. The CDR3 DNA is TGTGCCATCAGTGAGCTGGGACAGGGTACTCGGGAGCAGTACTTC. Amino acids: CAISELGQGTREQYF.

In DNA, the CDR3 is TGTGCCAGCAGCAGTCGACAGGACCCCACTGAAGCTTTCTTT. Encoded protein: CASSSRQDPTEAFF. The V call is TRBV6-5, the J call TRBJ1-1, with a tentative D call TRBD1 (6 bases). Trimming shortened V by 6 bases and J by 4 bases, and 15 bases separated the two germline ends. CDR1 is MNHEY, CDR2 SVGAGI, per germline. The CDR3 loop spans 14 amino acids.

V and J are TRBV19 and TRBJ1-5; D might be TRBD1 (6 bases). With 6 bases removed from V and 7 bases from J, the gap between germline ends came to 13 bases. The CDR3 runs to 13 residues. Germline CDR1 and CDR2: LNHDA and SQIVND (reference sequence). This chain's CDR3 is CASRGRGGQPQHF. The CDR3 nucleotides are TGTGCCAGTAGAGGCAGGGGCGGCCAGCCCCAGCATTTT.

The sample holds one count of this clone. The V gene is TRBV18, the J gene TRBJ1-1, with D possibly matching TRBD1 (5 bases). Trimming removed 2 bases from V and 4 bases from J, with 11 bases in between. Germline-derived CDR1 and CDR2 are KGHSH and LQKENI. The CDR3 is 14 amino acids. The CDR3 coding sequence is TGTGCCAGCTCACCAGTGTGGGGGTCCACTGAAGCTTTCTTT. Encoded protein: CASSPVWGSTEAFF.

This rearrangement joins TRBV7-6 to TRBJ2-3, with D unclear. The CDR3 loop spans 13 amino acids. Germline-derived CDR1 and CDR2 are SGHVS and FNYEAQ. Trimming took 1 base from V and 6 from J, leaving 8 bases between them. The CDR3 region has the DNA TGTGCCAGCAGCTTAGTGTCTTATGATACGCAGTATTTT. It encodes CASSLVSYDTQYF.

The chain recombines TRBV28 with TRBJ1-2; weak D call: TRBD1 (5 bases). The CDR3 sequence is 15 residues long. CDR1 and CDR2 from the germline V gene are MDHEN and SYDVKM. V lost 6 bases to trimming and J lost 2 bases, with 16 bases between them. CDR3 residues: CASSLPGRGNYGYTF. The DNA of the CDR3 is TGTGCCAGCAGCCTCCCCGGACGGGGGAACTATGGCTACACCTTC.

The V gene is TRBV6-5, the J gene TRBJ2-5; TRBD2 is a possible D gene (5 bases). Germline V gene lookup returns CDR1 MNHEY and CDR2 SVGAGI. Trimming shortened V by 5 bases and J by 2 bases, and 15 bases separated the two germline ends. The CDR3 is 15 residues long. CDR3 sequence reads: CASSTRSGSQETQYF. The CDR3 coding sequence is TGTGCCAGCAGTACCCGATCGGGGTCACAAGAGACCCAGTACTTC.

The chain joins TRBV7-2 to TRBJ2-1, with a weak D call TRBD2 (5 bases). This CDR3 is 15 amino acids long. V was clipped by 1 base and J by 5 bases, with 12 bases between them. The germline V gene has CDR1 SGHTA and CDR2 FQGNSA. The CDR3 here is CASSLDPAANNEQFF. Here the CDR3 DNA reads TGTGCCAGCAGCTTAGATCCAGCGGCGAACAATGAGCAGTTCTTC.

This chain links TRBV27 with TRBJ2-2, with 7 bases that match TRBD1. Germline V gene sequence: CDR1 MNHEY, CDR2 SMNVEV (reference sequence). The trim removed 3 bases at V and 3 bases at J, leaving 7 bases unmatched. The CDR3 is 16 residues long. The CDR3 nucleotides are TGTGCCAGCAGTTTTTTGACAGGGCTTGACACCGGGGAGCTGTTTTTT. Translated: CASSFLTGLDTGELFF.

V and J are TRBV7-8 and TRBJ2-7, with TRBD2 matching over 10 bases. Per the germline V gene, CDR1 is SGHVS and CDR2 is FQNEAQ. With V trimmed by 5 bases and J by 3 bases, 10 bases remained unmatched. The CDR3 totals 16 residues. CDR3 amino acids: CASSPISGRPDYEQYF. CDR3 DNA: TGTGCCAGCAGCCCAATTAGCGGGAGGCCCGACTACGAGCAGTACTTC.